The 5 T cell receptor beta chains below were found in one sample sequenced in a study of regulatory T cells in long-lasting Graves disease. Time point in this sample: persistent/refractory GD, antithyroid drugs over 5 years with positive TRAb. There was RNA extracted from PBMCs, and the TCR library was made from it. In building TCR beta libraries, iRepertoire HTBI primers were used together with Arm-PCR of CDR3 regions. One entry per CDR3 protein results from TCRdb running MiXCR on the multiplex PCR reads. The table has hundreds of thousands of distinct CDR3 sequences, about 20% seen once; the top ten hold around 13%. The material sequenced was peripheral blood mononuclear cells (PBMCs), taken when the disease was refractory, from a patient treated with antithyroid drugs. These receptors were collected from a female donor with Graves disease.

This clonotype was observed many times. The rearrangement joins TRBV7-2 to TRBJ2-5, with D perhaps TRBD2 (7 bases). V gave up 0 bases and J gave up 5 bases, with 19 bases separating them. Looked up from germline, CDR1 is SGHTA and CDR2 is FQGNSA. The CDR3 is 17 amino acids. DNA of the CDR3: TGTGCCAGCAGCTTAGCGGGGGGGCAGTCAGGCGTGGAGACCCAGTACTTC. It yields the protein CASSLAGGQSGVETQYF. The whole variable domain, filled in from reference TRBV7-2 and TRBJ2-5, reads GAGVSQSPSNKVTEKGKDVELRCDPISGHTALYWYRQSLGQGLEFLIYFQGNSAPDKSGLPSDRFSAERTGGSVSTLTIQRTQQEDSAVYLCASSLAGGQSGVETQYFGPGTRLLVL.

This clonotype was found many times. The J gene is TRBJ2-7, the V gene TRBV6-5, with D possibly TRBD1 on 6 matching bases. The CDR3 spans 15 residues. The ends were cut back, 2 bases at V and 5 bases at J, with 16 bases in the middle. Germline V gene data show CDR1 as MNHEY and CDR2 as SVGAGI. The CDR3 loop reads CASSYGGRGLDEQYF. DNA for the CDR3: TGTGCCAGCAGTTACGGGGGCAGGGGTTTGGACGAGCAGTACTTC.

This clonotype appeared many times. This sequence joins TRBV25-1 and TRBJ2-7; D unresolved. Trimming shortened V by 4 bases and J by 2 bases, and 9 bases separated the two germline ends. Looked up from germline, CDR1 is MGHDK and CDR2 is SYGVNS. This CDR3 is built from 13 residues. The CDR3 DNA reads as TGTGCCAGCAGTGTAGGTGCCACCTACGAGCAGTACTTC. As protein: CASSVGATYEQYF.

The sample holds many counts of this clonotype. The rearrangement joins TRBV6-5 to TRBJ2-5, with 7 positions matching TRBD2. V gave up 0 bases and J gave up 1 base; unmatched junction bases: 5. Looked up from germline, CDR1 is MNHEY and CDR2 is SVGAGI. The CDR3 length is 16 residues. CDR3 coding DNA: TGTGCCAGCAGTTACTCGAGGGCTAGCGGCCAAGAGACCCAGTACTTC. Its translation: CASSYSRASGQETQYF.

Worth noting for this clonotype: A read error may be the cause here, since a much bigger clone is one base away. CDR3 sequence (DNA): TGCGTCAGCAGCCCGGGAGACCCGAACACTGAAGCTTTCTTT. Translation gives CVSSPGDPNTEAFF. The chain combines TRBV5-1 with TRBJ1-1; D is uncertain. The CDR3 is 14 amino acids. Germline V gene lookup returns CDR1 SGHRS and CDR2 YFSETQ.